One TCR beta chain is described in this entry. Germline V lookup: CDR1 LNHDA, CDR2 SQIVND (reference sequence). Unmatched junction bases numbered 5, after V lost 2 bases and J lost 2 bases. This CDR3 comprises 15 residues. As handled by the study authors: Reference gene primer amplification yielded estimated nucleated cell counts. TCRdb keeps only in-frame clones here, not all; method: immunoSEQ multiplex PCR. V, J and clone size reflect that table, while D and trimming were determined from the DNA. The table shows some 100,000 clones, with roughly 84% occurring only once. The entry originates in a study of blood T cell repertoires in COVID-19. Whole-study context: Spain, Italy and the United States supplied samples that represented acute and convalescent COVID-19. The cDNA or gDNA used as material had been derived from T cells, B-cell-depleted T cells, or PBMCs.

This sequence was found in a woman in her forties or fifties with acute or convalescent COVID-19. Sequenced sample: peripheral blood. The rearrangement links TRBV19 to TRBJ2-7, with 8 bases fitting TRBD2. As DNA, the CDR3 is TGTGCCAGTAGTATATCGGGGGGGCCGACCTACGAGCAGTACTTC. Amino acids: CASSISGGPTYEQYF.